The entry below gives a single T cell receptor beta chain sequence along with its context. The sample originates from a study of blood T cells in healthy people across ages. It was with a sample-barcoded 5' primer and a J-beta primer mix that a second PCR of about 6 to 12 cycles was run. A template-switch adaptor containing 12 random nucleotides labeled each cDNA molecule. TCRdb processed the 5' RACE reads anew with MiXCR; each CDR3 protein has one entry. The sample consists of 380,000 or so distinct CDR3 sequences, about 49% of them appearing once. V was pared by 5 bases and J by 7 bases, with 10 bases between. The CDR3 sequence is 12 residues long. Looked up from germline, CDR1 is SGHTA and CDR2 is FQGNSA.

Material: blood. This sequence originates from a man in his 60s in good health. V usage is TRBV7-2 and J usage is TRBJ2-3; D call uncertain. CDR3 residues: CASSTRRNTQYF. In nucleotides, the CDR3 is TGTGCCAGCAGCACCCGACGGAATACGCAGTATTTT.